The clone carrying this T cell receptor (beta chain) was seen more than once but under ten times. The record originates from a study of OX40 agonist ivuxolimab in advanced cancers. This CDR3 contains 12 residues. V was trimmed by 4 bases and J by 0 bases, leaving 4 bases between them. Germline CDR1 and CDR2: SGHDN and FVKESK. Clones were sequenced by immunoSEQ multiplex PCR, and TCRdb holds only the in-frame ones, with some missing. This table holds fewer than 15,000 clones, approximately 80% found once. The receptor's source is an adult with an advanced solid tumor such as melanoma, head and neck, liver or kidney cancer. The chain employs TRBV14 and TRBJ2-7, with D hard to call. The starting material was CD4+ or CD8+ T cells sorted from blood, obtained in a trial of the OX40 agonist ivuxolimab. The CDR3 here is CASSPSSYEQYF. The CDR3 DNA sequence: TGTGCCAGCAGCCCGAGCTCCTACGAGCAGTACTTC.